The T cell receptor (beta chain) described here comes from a study of CD8 T cells in Susac syndrome (dated by TCRdb to the late 2010s). Regarding the research as a whole: Repertoire sequencing was used to test whether CD8+ T cell activation and differentiation in Susac syndrome was antigen driven.

Notes on this clonotype: The target of this receptor is not known. No much larger clone exists at a distance of one base, and base qualities are not known.

Findings and caveats that apply to the study as a whole: The number of individuals in the TCR sequencing and HLA analysis was acknowledged as relatively small.

RNA was extracted using the RNeasy kit, and about 0.5 to 1 ug of the RNA was reverse transcribed with random hexamers. TCR beta CDR3 regions were amplified with the immunoSEQ multiplex PCR assay covering 54 Vbeta and 13 Jbeta segments. PCR amplification bias was corrected by using a synthetic template baseline for primer optimization and computational correction. Per the source publication's procedure: Reads were assigned to V, D and J genes according to IMGT and analyzed in immunoSEQ Analyzer, with only productive sequences retained. Clonality was computed as one minus Shannon entropy normalized by log2 of the number of productive unique sequences. Public and private clones were assessed among the 100 most prevalent clones of each patient and control. A clone was defined as Susac-specific if it was absent from the healthy and MS cohorts, from more than 850 published viral clones and from other ImmuneACCESS disease sequences. In-frame beta chains were kept once TCRdb had trimmed the public reads at Q25 with fastp and called clones with MiXCR. Each CDR3 protein appears once, grouped with its most common genes and DNA. These V and J calls are TCRdb output, not the study's own analysis. The sample table shows 150,000 to 200,000 distinct CDR3 sequences, and around 94% are seen once. The top ten hold roughly 0.099% of the sample.

High-throughput TCR beta sequencing profiled peripheral blood CD8+ and CD4+ T cells from healthy donors, Susac syndrome patients and multiple sclerosis patients. Treatment-naive patients with stable or active relapsing-remitting disease fulfilling revised McDonald criteria were used as multiple sclerosis controls. Bulk CD8+ and CD4+ T cells were purified by magnetic negative isolation, while CD8+ TEMRA cells were enriched using FACS. Blood was drawn into EDTA tubes, processed within 24 hours, and PBMCs were isolated by density gradient centrifugation. PBMCs intended for TCR sequencing were cryopreserved in liquid nitrogen and thawed later in a water bath at 37 degrees C. Purity of sorted or isolated CD4+, CD8+ and CD8+ TEMRA cells was at least 90%. V trim: 2 bases; J trim: 10 bases; unmatched bases: 7. The CDR3 spans 15 residues, from the cysteine through the phenylalanine. Only the CDR3 DNA is retained, 45 bases long and in frame from the first base. The germline V gene gives CDR1 as LGHNA and CDR2 as YNFKEQ.

The V and J segments used are TRBV4-2 and TRBJ1-5; 11 of the junction bases match TRBD1. Sequenced input: CD4+ T cells from PBMCs. This TCR was recovered from a human donor with multiple sclerosis. The CDR3 here reads CASSQSGTGGQPQHF. The nucleotides are TGTGCCAGCAGCCAATCCGGGACAGGGGGGCAACCCCAGCATTTT.